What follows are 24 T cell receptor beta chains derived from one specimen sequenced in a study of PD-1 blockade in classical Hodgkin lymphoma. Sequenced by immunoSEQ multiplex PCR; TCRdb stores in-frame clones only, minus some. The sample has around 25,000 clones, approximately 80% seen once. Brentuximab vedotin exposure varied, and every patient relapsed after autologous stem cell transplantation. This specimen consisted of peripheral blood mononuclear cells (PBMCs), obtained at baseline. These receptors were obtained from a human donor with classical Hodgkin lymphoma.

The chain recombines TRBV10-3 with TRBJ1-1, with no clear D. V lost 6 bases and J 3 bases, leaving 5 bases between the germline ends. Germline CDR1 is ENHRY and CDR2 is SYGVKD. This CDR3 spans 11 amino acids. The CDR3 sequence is CAISGDTEAFF. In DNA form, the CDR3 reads TGTGCCATCAGCGGGGACACTGAAGCTTTCTTT.

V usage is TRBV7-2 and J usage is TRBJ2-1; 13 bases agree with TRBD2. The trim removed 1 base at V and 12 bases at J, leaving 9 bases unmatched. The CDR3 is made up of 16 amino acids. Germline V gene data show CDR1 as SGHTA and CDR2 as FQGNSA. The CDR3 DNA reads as TGTGCCAGCAGCTTAGAGGGGACTAGCGGGGCCTCGAGGCAGTTCTTC. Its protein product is CASSLEGTSGASRQFF.

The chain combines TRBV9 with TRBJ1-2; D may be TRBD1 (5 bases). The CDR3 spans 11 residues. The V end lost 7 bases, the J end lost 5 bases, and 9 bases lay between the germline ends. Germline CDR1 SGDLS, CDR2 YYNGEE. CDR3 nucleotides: TGTGCCAGCCAGGGAGGGTATGGCTACACCTTC. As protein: CASQGGYGYTF.

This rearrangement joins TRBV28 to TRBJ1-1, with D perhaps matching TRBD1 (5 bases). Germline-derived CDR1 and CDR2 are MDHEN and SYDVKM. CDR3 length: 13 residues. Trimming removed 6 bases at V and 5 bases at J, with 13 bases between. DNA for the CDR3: TGTGCCAGCAGCCATGGGGGGGATACTGAAGCTTTCTTT. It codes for CASSHGGDTEAFF.

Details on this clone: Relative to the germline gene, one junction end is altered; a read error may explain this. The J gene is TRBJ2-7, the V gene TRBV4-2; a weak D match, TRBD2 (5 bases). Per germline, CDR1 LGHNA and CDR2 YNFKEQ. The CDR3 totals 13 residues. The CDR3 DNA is TGTGCCAGCAGCCAAGGGATGGGCGGGCATCAGGAGTTC. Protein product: CASSQGMGGHQEF.

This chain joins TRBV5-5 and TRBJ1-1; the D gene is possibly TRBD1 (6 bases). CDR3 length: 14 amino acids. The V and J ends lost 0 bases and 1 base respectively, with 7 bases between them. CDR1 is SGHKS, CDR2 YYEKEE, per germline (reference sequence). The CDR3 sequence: CASSLDRANTEAFF. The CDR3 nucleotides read TGTGCCAGCAGCTTGGACAGGGCGAACACTGAAGCTTTCTTT.

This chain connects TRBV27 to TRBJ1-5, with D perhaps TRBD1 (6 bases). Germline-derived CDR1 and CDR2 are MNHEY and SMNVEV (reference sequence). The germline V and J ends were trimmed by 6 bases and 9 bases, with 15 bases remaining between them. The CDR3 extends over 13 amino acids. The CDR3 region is CASSPNREGPQHF. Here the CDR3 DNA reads TGTGCCAGCAGCCCGAACAGGGAAGGGCCCCAGCATTTT.

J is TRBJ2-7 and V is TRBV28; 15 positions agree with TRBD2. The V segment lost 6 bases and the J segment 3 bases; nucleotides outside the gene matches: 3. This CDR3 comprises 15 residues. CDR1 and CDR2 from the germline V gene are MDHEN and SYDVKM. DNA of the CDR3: TGTGCCAGCAGAAGGGGACTAGCGGGGGGCTACGAGCAGTACTTC. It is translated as CASRRGLAGGYEQYF.

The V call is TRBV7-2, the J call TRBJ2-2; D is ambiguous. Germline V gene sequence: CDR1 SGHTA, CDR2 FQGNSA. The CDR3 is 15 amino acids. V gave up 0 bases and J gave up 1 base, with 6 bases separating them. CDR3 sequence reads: CASSLALLNTGELFF. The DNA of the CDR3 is TGTGCCAGCAGCTTAGCCCTGTTGAACACCGGGGAGCTGTTTTTT.

DNA for the CDR3: TGCGCCAGCAGTGACGGGGCGGCAGAACTCGGCTACGAGCAGTACTTC. Translated, it gives CASSDGAAELGYEQYF. The J gene is TRBJ2-7, the V gene TRBV10-2, with D perhaps assigned TRBD1 or TRBD2 (5 bases each). This CDR3 has 16 residues. Germline V gene data show CDR1 as WSHSY and CDR2 as SAAADI. The V gene lost 3 bases and the J gene lost 3 bases, with 18 bases spanning the gap.

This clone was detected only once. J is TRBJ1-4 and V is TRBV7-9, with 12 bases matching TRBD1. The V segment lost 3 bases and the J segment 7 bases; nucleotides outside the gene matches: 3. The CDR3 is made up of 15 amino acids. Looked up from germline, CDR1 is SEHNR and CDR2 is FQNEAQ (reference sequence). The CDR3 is CASSFPGQGAEKLFF. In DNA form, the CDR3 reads TGTGCCAGCAGCTTCCCGGGACAGGGGGCTGAAAAACTGTTTTTT. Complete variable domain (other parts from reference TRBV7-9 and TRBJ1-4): DTGVSQNPRHKITKRGQNVTFRCDPISEHNRLYWYRQTLGQGPEFLTYFQNEAQLEKSRLLSDRFSAERPKGSFSTLEIQRTEQGDSAMYLCASSFPGQGAEKLFFGSGTQLSVL.

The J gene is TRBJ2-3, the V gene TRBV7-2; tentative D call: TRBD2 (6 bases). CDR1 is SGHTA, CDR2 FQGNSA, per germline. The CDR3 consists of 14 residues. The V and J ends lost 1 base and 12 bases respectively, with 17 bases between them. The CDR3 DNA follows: TGTGCCAGCAGCTTAGGACAGCGGAGGGACCCCCAGTATTTT. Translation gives CASSLGQRRDPQYF.

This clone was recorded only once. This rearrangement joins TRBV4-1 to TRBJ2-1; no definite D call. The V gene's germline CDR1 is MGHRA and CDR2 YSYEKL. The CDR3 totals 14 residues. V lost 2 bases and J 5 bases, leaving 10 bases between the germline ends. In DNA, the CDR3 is TGCGCCAGCAGCCAACCAGTAGTTAACAATGAGCAGTTCTTC. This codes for CASSQPVVNNEQFF.

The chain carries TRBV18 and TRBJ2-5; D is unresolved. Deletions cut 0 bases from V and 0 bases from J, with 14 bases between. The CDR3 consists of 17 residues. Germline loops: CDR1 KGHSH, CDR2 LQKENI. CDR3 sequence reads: CASSPPLLSLDQETQYF. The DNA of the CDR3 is TGTGCCAGCTCACCACCGTTACTATCCCTAGACCAAGAGACCCAGTACTTC. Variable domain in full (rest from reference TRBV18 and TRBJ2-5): NAGVMQNPRHLVRRRGQEARLRCSPMKGHSHVYWYRQLPEEGLKFMVYLQKENIIDESGMPKERFSAEFPKEGPSILRIQQVVRGDSAAYFCASSPPLLSLDQETQYFGPGTRLLVL.

The CDR3 here is CASSLFWDNSYEQYF. The CDR3 DNA reads as TGTGCCAGCAGCTTGTTTTGGGACAACTCCTACGAGCAGTACTTC. J is TRBJ2-7 and V is TRBV5-8, with D possibly matching TRBD1 (6 bases). Germline CDR1 reads SGHTS; CDR2 reads YDEGEE. Trimming left V 1 base short and J 0 bases short, with 11 bases between. There are 15 residues in the CDR3.

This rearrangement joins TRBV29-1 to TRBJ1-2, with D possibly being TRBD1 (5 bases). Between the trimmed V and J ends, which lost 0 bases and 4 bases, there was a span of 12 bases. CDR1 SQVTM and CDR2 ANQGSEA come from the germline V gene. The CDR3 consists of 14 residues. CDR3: CSVEDRTGSYGYTF. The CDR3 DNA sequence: TGCAGCGTTGAAGATCGAACAGGTTCCTATGGCTACACCTTC.

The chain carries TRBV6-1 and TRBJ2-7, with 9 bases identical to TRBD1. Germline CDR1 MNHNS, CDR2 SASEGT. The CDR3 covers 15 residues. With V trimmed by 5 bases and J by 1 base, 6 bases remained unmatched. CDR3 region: CASSSRTGVSYEQYF. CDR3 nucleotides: TGTGCCAGCAGTTCCCGGACAGGGGTTTCCTACGAGCAGTACTTC.

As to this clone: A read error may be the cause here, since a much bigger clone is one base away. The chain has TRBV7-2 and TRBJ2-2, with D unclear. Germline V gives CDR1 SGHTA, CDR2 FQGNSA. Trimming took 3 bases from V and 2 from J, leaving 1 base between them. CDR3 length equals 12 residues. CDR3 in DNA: TGTGCCAGCAGCTTCAACACCGGGGAGCTGTTTTTT. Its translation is CASSFNTGELFF.

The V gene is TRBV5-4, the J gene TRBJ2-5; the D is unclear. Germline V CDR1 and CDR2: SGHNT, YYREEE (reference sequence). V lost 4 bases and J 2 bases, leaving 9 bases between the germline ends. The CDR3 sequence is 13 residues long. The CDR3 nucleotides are TGTGCCAGCAGCAGGGAATTTCAAGAGACCCAGTACTTC. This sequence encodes CASSREFQETQYF.

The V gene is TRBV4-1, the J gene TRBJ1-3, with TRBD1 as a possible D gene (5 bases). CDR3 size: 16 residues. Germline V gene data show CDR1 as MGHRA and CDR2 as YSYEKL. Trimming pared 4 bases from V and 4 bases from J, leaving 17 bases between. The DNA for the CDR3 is TGCGCCAGCAGCCTGATCTCAGGGTCTCGGGGAAACACCATATATTTT. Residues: CASSLISGSRGNTIYF.

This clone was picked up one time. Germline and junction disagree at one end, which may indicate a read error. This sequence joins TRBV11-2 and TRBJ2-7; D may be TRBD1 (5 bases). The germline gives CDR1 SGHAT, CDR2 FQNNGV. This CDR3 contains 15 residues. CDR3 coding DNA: TGCGCCAGCAGCCAAGATCAGGGCGGATCCTACGAGCAGTACTTC. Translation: CASSQDQGGSYEQYF.

In DNA, the CDR3 is TGTGCCAGCAGTTATATTGGCAGTAGGAAATACGAGCAGTACTTC. As protein: CASSYIGSRKYEQYF. V and J are TRBV6-5 and TRBJ2-7; D ambiguous. The CDR3 contains 15 residues. CDR1 is MNHEY, CDR2 SVGAGI, per germline. The V and J ends lost 3 bases and 4 bases respectively, with 16 bases between them.

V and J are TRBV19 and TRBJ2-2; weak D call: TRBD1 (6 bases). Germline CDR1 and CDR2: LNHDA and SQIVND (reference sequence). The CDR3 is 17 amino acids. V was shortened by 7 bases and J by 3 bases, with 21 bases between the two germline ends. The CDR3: CASIPSDYRADTGELFF. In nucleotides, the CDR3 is TGTGCCAGTATCCCATCCGATTACAGGGCGGACACCGGGGAGCTGTTTTTT.

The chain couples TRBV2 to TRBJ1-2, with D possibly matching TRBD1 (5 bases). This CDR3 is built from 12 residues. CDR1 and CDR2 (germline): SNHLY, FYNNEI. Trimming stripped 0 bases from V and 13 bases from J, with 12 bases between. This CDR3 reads CASSEAGPPLTF. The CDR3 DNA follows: TGTGCCAGCAGTGAAGCGGGGCCCCCCCTCACCTTC.